This T cell receptor beta chain was identified in a study of T cell repertoires in cytomegalovirus infection. Study information: Use of recently identified HLA-C-restricted and well-studied HLA-B-restricted CMV epitopes was part of the study. Through public TCR beta signatures, both CMV infection and matching HLA type were indicated. Findings of the study overall: Within the response measured ex vivo, HLA-C-restricted CMV-specific TCR beta clonotypes were dominant.

This clonotype was detected only a few times. Its antigen is as yet unknown. The CDR3 covers 14 residues. With 8 bases removed from V and 0 bases from J, the gap between germline ends came to 10 bases. In germline, CDR1 is MDHEN, CDR2 SYDVKM. TCRdb reprocessed the reads via MiXCR and lists one record per CDR3 protein. The table lists fewer than 950,000 distinct CDR3 sequences, around a third of them singletons. This receptor was identified in a human donor in good health (CMV status not recorded). Some clones in this sample may be carry-over from other donors' samples. J is TRBJ1-4 and V is TRBV28, with D unclear. Here the sequenced sample was cultured CD8+ T cells from PBMCs, taken from culture after CMV antigen stimulation. CDR3 nucleotide sequence: TGTGCCAGCCAGCGGACGGCAACTAATGAAAAACTGTTTTTT. This codes for CASQRTATNEKLFF.